What follows are 10 T cell receptor beta chains derived from one specimen sequenced in a study of blood T cell repertoires in COVID-19. Clones were read by immunoSEQ multiplex PCR, and TCRdb kept only the in-frame ones, dropping some. The sample gives about 98,000 clones, approximately 79% of which show up once; about 11% is in the top ten. Sequencing input: peripheral blood. The receptors were gathered from a man in his 70s with active or convalescent COVID-19.

This chain uses TRBV5-1 with TRBJ2-4; a possible D gene is TRBD2 (7 bases). Germline V gene data show CDR1 as SGHRS and CDR2 as YFSETQ. Trimming left V 4 bases short and J 8 bases short, with 16 bases between. This CDR3 spans 14 amino acids. DNA of the CDR3: TGCGCCAGCAGCCCACGCGGGGGCTGGGACATTCAGTACTTC. It is translated as CASSPRGGWDIQYF.

This chain uses TRBV2 with TRBJ1-6; TRBD1 is a possible D gene (5 bases). Trimming cost V 9 bases and J 7 bases, with 19 bases left between them. CDR1 SNHLY and CDR2 FYNNEI come from the germline V gene. The CDR3 loop spans 15 amino acids. The CDR3 DNA sequence: TGTGCCAGTTCGAGCAGGGAGGTAGGGAATTCACCCCTCCACTTT. Translated: CASSSREVGNSPLHF.

The chain uses TRBV15 and TRBJ2-7; 7 bases are shared with TRBD1. The germline gives CDR1 LNHNV, CDR2 YYDKDF (reference sequence). Unmatched junction bases numbered 14, after V lost 5 bases and J lost 7 bases. The CDR3 is 15 amino acids. The CDR3 loop is CATSLGQPKLVEQYF. Written as DNA, the CDR3 is TGTGCCACCAGCCTGGGACAGCCCAAGTTGGTGGAGCAGTACTTC.

Only one count was recorded for this clone. As the CDR3 is not closed by the conserved phenylalanine or tryptophan, this likely results from a read error. The chain has TRBV5-5 and TRBJ2-4; 9 bases are a match to TRBD1. Germline assignment: CDR1 SGHKS and CDR2 YYEKEE (reference sequence). CDR3 length equals 17 residues. Losses at the gene ends were 1 base for V and 0 bases for J; bases not matched to a gene: 5. The CDR3, as DNA: TGTGCCAGCAGCTTGTCCGGGACAGGGCCAGCCAAAAACATTCAGTACCTC. Encoded protein: CASSLSGTGPAKNIQYL.

As for this clone: A junction boundary mismatches the germline segment, possibly from a read error. Additional DNA sequences in this sample encode the identical CDR3. CDR3 sequence (DNA): TGCGCCAGCAGTCAAGATTGGGGACTAGCGAGAGACAATGAGCAGTTCTTC. Protein sequence: CASSQDWGLARDNEQFF. The chain couples TRBV4-1 to TRBJ2-1, with 10 bases identical to TRBD2. The CDR3 loop spans 17 amino acids. From germline, CDR1 is MGHRA and CDR2 YSYEKL.

The V gene is TRBV21-1, the J gene TRBJ2-5; the tabulated D call, TRBD1, remains unverified against the DNA. TRBV21-1 is termed a pseudogene. The CDR3 consists of 16 residues. Written as DNA, the CDR3 is TGTGCCAGCAGCAAAGGAAAACCCGACAGTCCGGAGACCCAGTACTTC. It is translated as CASSKGKPDSPETQYF.

The chain carries TRBV4-2 and TRBJ1-2, with D possibly matching TRBD1 (5 bases). Germline V gene sequence: CDR1 LGHNA, CDR2 YNFKEQ. This CDR3 contains 16 residues. Trimming removed 5 bases from V and 0 bases from J, with 16 bases in between. The CDR3 reads CASSSYGTLANYGYTF. The CDR3, as DNA: TGTGCCAGCAGCTCATACGGGACTCTAGCTAACTATGGCTACACCTTC.

This clone has more than one count but fewer than ten. The genes are TRBV10-3 and TRBJ2-6; D perhaps matches TRBD2 (7 bases). Germline assignment: CDR1 ENHRY and CDR2 SYGVKD. This CDR3 has 17 residues. V lost 9 bases, J lost 0 bases, and 18 bases lay in between. The CDR3 sequence: CAISDGGPYSGANVLTF. Written as DNA, the CDR3 is TGTGCCATTTCTGACGGGGGGCCCTACTCTGGGGCCAACGTCCTGACTTTC.

This rearrangement joins TRBV6-5 to TRBJ1-6; a weak D match, TRBD1 (6 bases). The ends were cut back, 2 bases at V and 6 bases at J, with 14 bases in the middle. CDR3 length: 16 residues. Germline values: CDR1 MNHEY, CDR2 SVGAGI. DNA of the CDR3: TGTGCCAGCAGTTACAAGACAGGTTCCGGTAATTCACCCCTCCACTTT. Its protein is CASSYKTGSGNSPLHF.

This clone was recorded a few times. CDR3 loop: CASSLQGPNLSPLHF. CDR3 sequence (DNA): TGTGCCAGCAGTTTACAGGGGCCCAATCTTTCACCCCTCCACTTT. The chain links TRBV27 to TRBJ1-6, with TRBD1 as a possible D gene (6 bases). CDR3 length: 15 residues. Per germline, CDR1 MNHEY and CDR2 SMNVEV (reference sequence). Trimming removed 2 bases from V and 9 bases from J, with 14 bases in between.